These 17 T cell receptor beta chains originate from one sample sequenced in a study of a mutant IDH1 vaccine in newly diagnosed glioma. The time point here: week 47, end of study. With topical imiquimod, each dose of the vaccine consisted of 300 ug of mutant IDH1 20-mer peptide. Their target antigens are unknown. TCRdb's table, derived via immunoSEQ multiplex PCR, lists solely in-frame clones and lacks some. The sample lists about 50,000 clones, roughly 76% occurring once. This specimen consisted of PBMCs, obtained from a glioma patient whose treatment included an IDH1 peptide vaccine. The source is a man between 50 and 59 years old with glioma.

V usage is TRBV14 and J usage is TRBJ2-7; D may match TRBD1 or TRBD2 (5 bases each). Germline V gives CDR1 SGHDN, CDR2 FVKESK. V dropped 3 bases and J dropped 0 bases, with 12 bases sitting between them. The CDR3 is 15 residues long. The CDR3 loop is CASSQSTDYSYEQYF. In nucleotides, the CDR3 is TGTGCCAGCAGCCAGTCGACAGACTACTCCTACGAGCAGTACTTC.

This chain connects TRBV6-5 to TRBJ1-5; D possibly corresponds to TRBD1 (6 bases). The CDR3 runs to 14 residues. V lost 6 bases, J lost 7 bases, and 16 bases lay in between. Germline V gene sequence: CDR1 MNHEY, CDR2 SVGAGI. CDR3 amino acids: CASRDRSGIQPQHF. The CDR3 region has the DNA TGTGCCAGCAGAGACAGGTCCGGTATCCAGCCCCAGCATTTT.

This rearrangement joins TRBV5-1 to TRBJ2-5; 8 nucleotides line up with TRBD1. V gave up 3 bases and J gave up 1 base; unmatched junction bases: 5. Per the germline V gene, CDR1 is SGHRS and CDR2 is YFSETQ. The CDR3 loop spans 15 amino acids. The CDR3 loop reads CASSSQGQAQETQYF. The CDR3 bases are TGCGCCAGCAGCTCGCAGGGACAGGCCCAAGAGACCCAGTACTTC.

The chain combines TRBV10-3 with TRBJ1-1, with TRBD1 as a possible D gene (5 bases). Between the trimmed V and J ends, which lost 11 bases and 1 base, there was a span of 17 bases. This CDR3 region has 14 residues. CDR1 is ENHRY, CDR2 SYGVKD, per germline. The CDR3 loop is CASTGQGRNTEAFF. In nucleotides, the CDR3 is TGTGCCTCCACGGGGCAGGGCCGGAACACTGAAGCTTTCTTT.

The chain carries TRBV18 and TRBJ2-6, with 9 bases fitting TRBD1. The CDR3 covers 17 residues. The V and J ends lost 4 bases and 1 base, in that order; junction bases with no gene match: 5. The germline gives CDR1 KGHSH, CDR2 LQKENI. CDR3: CASSLRTGDSGANVLTF. As DNA, the CDR3 is TGTGCCAGCTCACTCCGGACAGGGGATTCTGGGGCCAACGTCCTGACTTTC. Full variable domain (remainder filled in from reference TRBV18 and TRBJ2-6): NAGVMQNPRHLVRRRGQEARLRCSPMKGHSHVYWYRQLPEEGLKFMVYLQKENIIDESGMPKERFSAEFPKEGPSILRIQQVVRGDSAAYFCASSLRTGDSGANVLTFGAGSRLTVL.

The chain is built from TRBV20-1 and TRBJ1-4, with D unresolved. Germline CDR1 and CDR2: DFQATT and SNEGSKA (reference sequence). The germline V and J ends were trimmed by 6 bases and 5 bases, with 7 bases remaining between them. This CDR3 is 11 amino acids long. The CDR3 reads CSALFNEKLFF. CDR3 in DNA: TGCAGTGCCCTGTTCAATGAAAAACTGTTTTTT.

The chain is built from TRBV6-4 and TRBJ2-7, with D unresolved. Germline lookup yields CDR1 MRHNA and CDR2 SNTAGT. Trimming shortened V by 5 bases and J by 3 bases, and 11 bases separated the two germline ends. This CDR3 has 13 amino acids. The CDR3 DNA follows: TGTGCCAGCAGTTATTTGGACGACTACGAGCAGTACTTC. It yields the protein CASSYLDDYEQYF.

The CDR3 protein is CASSQESPSDGYTF. CDR3 bases: TGCGCCAGCAGCCAAGAATCCCCAAGCGATGGCTACACCTTC. This rearrangement joins TRBV4-1 to TRBJ1-2; no clear D. Trimming left V 0 bases short and J 6 bases short, with 11 bases between. The CDR3 extends over 14 amino acids. Germline V gene data show CDR1 as MGHRA and CDR2 as YSYEKL.

This chain joins TRBV19 and TRBJ2-1, with 8 bases aligning to TRBD2. The CDR3 is 17 amino acids. V lost 1 base and J lost 5; bases outside the gene matches: 10. Germline lookup yields CDR1 LNHDA and CDR2 SQIVND (reference sequence). CDR3 DNA sequence: TGTGCCAGTAGTATAGTCCTTGGGGCGGGGGGAGACAATGAGCAGTTCTTC. This translates into CASSIVLGAGGDNEQFF.

This chain links TRBV25-1 with TRBJ2-1; no definite D call. V shed 1 base and J shed 7 bases, with 8 bases lying between them. Per the germline V gene, CDR1 is MGHDK and CDR2 is SYGVNS. The CDR3 has 13 residues. CDR3 sequence (DNA): TGTGCCAGCAGTGAATTATGGGGTAATGAGCAGTTCTTC. Protein: CASSELWGNEQFF.

This clone has a single count. V and J are TRBV5-6 and TRBJ1-2; TRBD1 aligns across 7 bases. The CDR3 sequence is 13 residues long. Germline CDR1 reads SGHDT; CDR2 reads YYEEEE. V was pared by 1 base and J by 4 bases, with 1 base of the junction left unmatched. CDR3 loop: CASSLRQGYGYTF. The CDR3 region has the DNA TGTGCCAGCAGCTTGCGACAGGGCTATGGCTACACCTTC.

The V call is TRBV9, the J call TRBJ2-7; 7 nucleotides agree with TRBD1. The germline V gene has CDR1 SGDLS and CDR2 YYNGEE. The CDR3 has 13 residues. V gave up 1 base and J gave up 7 bases; unmatched junction bases: 5. DNA of the CDR3: TGTGCCAGCAGCGTAAAGGGGGCCGGGGAGCAGTACTTC. This encodes CASSVKGAGEQYF.

V usage is TRBV4-2 and J usage is TRBJ1-1; 7 bases match TRBD1. The CDR3 is made up of 14 amino acids. The J segment lost 5 bases and the V segment lost 4 bases, leaving 7 bases of the junction unmatched. Germline V lookup: CDR1 LGHNA, CDR2 YNFKEQ. In nucleotides, the CDR3 is TGTGCCAGCAGCCCTCAGGGGGTACATACTGAAGCTTTCTTT. It specifies CASSPQGVHTEAFF.

This chain links TRBV15 with TRBJ2-5; possibly TRBD1 for D (7 bases). Germline V gene sequence: CDR1 LNHNV, CDR2 YYDKDF (reference sequence). This CDR3 contains 15 residues. Deletions cut 4 bases from V and 5 bases from J, with 17 bases between. The CDR3: CATSIEGTAGETQYF. In nucleotides, the CDR3 is TGTGCCACCAGCATCGAAGGGACAGCGGGCGAGACCCAGTACTTC.

This clone was observed once. The rearrangement joins TRBV30 to TRBJ2-3; 8 bases are shared with TRBD1. Germline CDR1 and CDR2: GTSNPN and SVGIG (reference sequence). J gave up 6 bases and V 1 base, and 3 bases lay outside the gene matches. There are 13 residues in the CDR3. The CDR3 DNA sequence: TGTGCCTGGAGTGCGGGGACAGGCGATACGCAGTATTTT. This codes for CAWSAGTGDTQYF.

The gene calls are TRBV14 and TRBJ2-4, with D tentatively TRBD2 (5 bases). CDR1 is SGHDN and CDR2 is FVKESK in the germline V gene. Trimming left V 1 base short and J 0 bases short, with 10 bases between. CDR3 length: 16 residues. CDR3 protein: CASSQGNGLAKNIQYF. The CDR3 nucleotides read TGTGCCAGCAGCCAAGGGAACGGACTAGCCAAAAACATTCAGTACTTC.

This clone was found a few times. This sequence joins TRBV30 and TRBJ1-1; 7 bases are shared with TRBD1. CDR3 length equals 13 residues. V lost 3 bases and J lost 3; bases outside the gene matches: 4. In germline, CDR1 is GTSNPN, CDR2 SVGIG (reference sequence). CDR3 DNA: TGTGCCTGGAGCAGGGGGAAGGACACTGAAGCTTTCTTT. Protein product: CAWSRGKDTEAFF. Complete variable domain (other parts from reference TRBV30 and TRBJ1-1): SQTIHQWPATLVQPVGSPLSLECTVEGTSNPNLYWYRQAAGRGLQLLFYSVGIGQISSEVPQNLSASRPQDRQFILSSKKLLLSDSGFYLCAWSRGKDTEAFFGQGTRLTVV.